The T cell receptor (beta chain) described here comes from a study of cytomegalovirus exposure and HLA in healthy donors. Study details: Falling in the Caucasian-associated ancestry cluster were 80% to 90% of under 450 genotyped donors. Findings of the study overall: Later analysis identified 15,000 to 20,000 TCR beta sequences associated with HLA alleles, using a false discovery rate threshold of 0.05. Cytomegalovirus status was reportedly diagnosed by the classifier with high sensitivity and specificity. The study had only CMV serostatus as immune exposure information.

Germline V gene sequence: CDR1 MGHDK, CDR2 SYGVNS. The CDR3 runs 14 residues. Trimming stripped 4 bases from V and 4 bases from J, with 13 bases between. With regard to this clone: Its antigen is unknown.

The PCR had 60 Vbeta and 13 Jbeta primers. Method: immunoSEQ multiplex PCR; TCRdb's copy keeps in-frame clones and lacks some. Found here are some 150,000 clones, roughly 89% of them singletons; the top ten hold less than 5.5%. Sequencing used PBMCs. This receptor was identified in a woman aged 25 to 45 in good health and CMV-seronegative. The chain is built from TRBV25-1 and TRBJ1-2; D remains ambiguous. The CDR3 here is CASSAGEGGYGYTF. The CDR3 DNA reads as TGTGCCAGCAGTGCCGGGGAGGGCGGCTATGGCTACACCTTC.